This TCR beta chain originates from a study of cytomegalovirus exposure and HLA in healthy donors. Study-wide background: A data release that came early held 75 million to 85 million unique TCRs from HLA-typed donors. General study findings and limits: Across all donors, roughly uniform sequencing depth was an assumption of the presence/absence analyses. Association of a missense DCLRE1C variant with TCR beta V- and J-gene trimming was reported in a later analysis. Over 150 TCR beta chains were listed as cytomegalovirus-associated.

Comments on this clone: The antigen is unknown.

This CDR3 contains 17 residues. Germline CDR1 and CDR2: MGHDK and SYGVNS. Trimming took 3 bases from V and 0 from J; bases not matched to a gene: 6. The PCR used 60 Vbeta and 13 Jbeta primers. Profiling relied on immunoSEQ multiplex PCR, and the TCRdb table lists in-frame clones only, not all of them. The sample consists of 55,000 to 80,000 clones, around four fifths of them appearing once. This clonotype originated in a man between 35 and 55 years old in good health and CMV-seronegative. Sequenced sample: PBMCs. V usage is TRBV25-1 and J usage is TRBJ2-2; 8 nucleotides match TRBD2. The CDR3 loop is CASSDLGGAPNTGELFF. For the CDR3, the DNA is TGTGCCAGCAGTGATCTCGGGGGGGCACCGAACACCGGGGAGCTGTTTTTT.